This TCR beta chain was recovered during a study of shared clonotypes between healthy human individuals (dated by TCRdb to about 2020). Context from the whole study: The cohort included three men and a couple of women between 18 and 49 years of age. To estimate repertoire size and how much clonotypes are shared between individuals, the study performed deep sequencing of blood TCR repertoires from roughly five healthy adults. Leukapheresis yielded between about 0.9 and 9.5 billion PBMCs per donor. Per donor, three plates each were used for CD4 naive and CD4 memory, two for CD8 naive, and one for CD8 memory. To increase sequencing depth and limit assay-specific biases, TCR repertoire library preparation and sequencing were carried out by different laboratories using diverse techniques. The research as a whole found: Higher generation probabilities were observed for clonotypes shared by all four sorted-subset donors than for non-shared clonotypes. Pairwise subsampling led to the expectation that sequencing depth would affect the degree of clonotype sharing among donors. Sampling was limited to blood, and TCR repertoires in tissue likely differ from TCR repertoires in blood. About 5% of naive CD4, roughly 3.5% of naive CD8, roughly 2.4% of memory CD4, and around 0.42% of memory CD8 clonotypes were shared across a few donors. Estimated clonotype richness was generally larger for naive than for memory subsets. Incomplete sequencing was indicated by rarefaction of sorted-subset datasets, despite the large sequencing depth. The small number of donors limited the genetic and exposure-history diversity represented.

Donors were healthy HIV-negative adults with no recently reported acute infections or vaccinations. All donors were Caucasian adults living in Nashville, Tennessee, USA. Magnetic negative selection was used to enrich CD4+ T cells, after which naive cells were positively selected on CD45RA and the negative fraction became the memory subset. Blood was collected by leukapheresis, and PBMCs were isolated by Ficoll-Histopaque density gradient centrifugation and then cryopreserved in liquid nitrogen vapor phase. Analytical flow cytometry was used to check the purity and quantity of every magnetically sorted T cell population. From each sorted fraction, genomic DNA was isolated and quantified by UV absorbance on a Nanodrop 2000c. Trimming removed 3 bases from V and 1 base from J; the gene matches leave 9 bases unexplained. The germline V gene (reference sequence) yields LNHDA for CDR1 and SQIVND for CDR2. The CDR3 sequence holds 17 residues, the cysteine and phenylalanine included. The kept DNA is CDR3 alone, 51 bases in frame from the first base.

TCR CDR3 regions were amplified from genomic DNA by multiplex PCR using the deep immunoSEQ assay. Extracted genomic DNA from each cell subset was distributed evenly across all wells of several immunoSEQ 96-well plates, and each plate was treated as a replicate. For sorted subsets, about 210 ng of genomic DNA, equivalent to about 30,000 T cell genomes, went into each replicate PCR. The purified libraries were quantified using a Qubit 3.0 fluorometer, sized with a Bioanalyzer 2100, and then quantified again using the KAPA Library Quantification kit. Each immunoSEQ 96-well plate was sequenced on its own single-read 150-cycle Illumina NextSeq 550 flow cell. Turning to the authors' computational methods: Because the immunoSEQ output included only junctional sequences and no quality scores, the filtering could not be the same as the filtering used for full-length reads. Sequences were annotated with PyIR, a Python wrapper for IgBLAST v1.9, using IMGT germline references to assign V/J genes and CDR3. Any read was removed if the V/J assignment was weak (E-value above 1e-6), the CDR3 was missing, or the read contained stop codons, out-of-frame junctions, or ambiguous translated residues. A V3J clonotype was defined by an identical inferred V gene, J gene, and CDR3 amino acid sequence. Percentage overlap between repertoires was computed as shared unique clonotypes divided by the size of the smaller repertoire. Richness of each repertoire was evaluated using RTK rarefaction, the Chao1 estimator, and Recon v2.1 estimates of unobserved clonotypes. For all TCRbeta clonotypes obtained by the gDNA method from a few donors, generation probabilities were computed with OLGA. What TCRdb holds here is the immuneACCESS table cut down to in-frame rearrangements. Part of the clones is not present; checked against another copy, under half of the missing clones reflect an unresolved V gene, and the others are unexplained. Clone size and V and J calls were adopted from that table, with D and trimming inferred from the DNA. The sample table contains over a million clones; only one count was recorded for 96% of them. Jointly, the top ten make up more than 0.9% of the sample.

Turning to this clone: There is no known antigen for this receptor. No much larger clone exists at a distance of one base, and base qualities are not known.

The sequencing sample was made of naive CD4+ T cells sorted from blood. Read against the paper, the sample's cell subset or site label means: CD45RA+ positively selected. The clonotype was recovered from a young man in good health. The sequence joins TRBV19 to TRBJ2-3; TRBD2 matches 8 bases in the middle. The nucleotide sequence is given as TGTGCCAGTAGTATGTTTGTTTCGGGAGGGGGCACAGATACGCAGTATTTT. Its protein reads: CASSMFVSGGGTDTQYF.